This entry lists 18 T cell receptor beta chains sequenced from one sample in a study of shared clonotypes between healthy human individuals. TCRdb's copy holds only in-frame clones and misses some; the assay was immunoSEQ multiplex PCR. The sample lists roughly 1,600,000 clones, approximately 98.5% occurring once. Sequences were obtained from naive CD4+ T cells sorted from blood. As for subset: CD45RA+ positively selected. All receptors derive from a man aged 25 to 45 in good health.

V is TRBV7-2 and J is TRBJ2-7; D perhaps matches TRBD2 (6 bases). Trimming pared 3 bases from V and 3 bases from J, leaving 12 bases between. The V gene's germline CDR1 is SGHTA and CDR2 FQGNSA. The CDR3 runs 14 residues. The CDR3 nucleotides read TGTGCCAGCAGCTTGACACTAGCAGGCTACGAGCAGTACTTC. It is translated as CASSLTLAGYEQYF. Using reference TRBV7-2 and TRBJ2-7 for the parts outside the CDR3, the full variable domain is GAGVSQSPSNKVTEKGKDVELRCDPISGHTALYWYRQSLGQGLEFLIYFQGNSAPDKSGLPSDRFSAERTGGSVSTLTIQRTQQEDSAVYLCASSLTLAGYEQYFGPGTRLTVT.

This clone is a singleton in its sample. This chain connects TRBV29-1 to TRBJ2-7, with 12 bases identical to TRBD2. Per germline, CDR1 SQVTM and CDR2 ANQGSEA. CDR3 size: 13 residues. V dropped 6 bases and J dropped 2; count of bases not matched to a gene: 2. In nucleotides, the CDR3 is TGCAGCGTCCGGACTAGCGGGACCTACGAGCAGTACTTC. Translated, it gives CSVRTSGTYEQYF.

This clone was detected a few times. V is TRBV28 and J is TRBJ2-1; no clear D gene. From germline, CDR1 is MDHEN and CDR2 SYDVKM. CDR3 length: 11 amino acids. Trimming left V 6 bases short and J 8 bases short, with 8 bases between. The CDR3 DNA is TGTGCCAGCAGCCTATGGGATGAGCAGTTCTTC. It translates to CASSLWDEQFF.

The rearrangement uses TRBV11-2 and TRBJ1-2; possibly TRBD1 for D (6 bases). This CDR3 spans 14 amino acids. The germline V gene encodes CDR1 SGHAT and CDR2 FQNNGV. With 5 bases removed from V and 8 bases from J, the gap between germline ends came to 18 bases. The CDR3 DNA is TGTGCCAGCAGCCCAGGAGGGGGGCCGGGAGGCTACACCTTC. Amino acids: CASSPGGGPGGYTF. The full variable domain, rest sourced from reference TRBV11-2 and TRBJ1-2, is EAGVAQSPRYKIIEKRQSVAFWCNPISGHATLYWYQQILGQGPKLLIQFQNNGVVDDSQLPKDRFSAERLKGVDSTLKIQPAKLEDSAVYLCASSPGGGPGGYTFGSGTRLTVV.

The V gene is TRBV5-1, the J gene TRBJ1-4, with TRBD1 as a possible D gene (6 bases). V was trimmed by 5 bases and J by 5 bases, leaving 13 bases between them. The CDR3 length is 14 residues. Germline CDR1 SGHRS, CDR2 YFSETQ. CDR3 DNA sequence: TGCGCCAGCAGTAGGAGGGGGGCCAATGAAAAACTGTTTTTT. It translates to CASSRRGANEKLFF.

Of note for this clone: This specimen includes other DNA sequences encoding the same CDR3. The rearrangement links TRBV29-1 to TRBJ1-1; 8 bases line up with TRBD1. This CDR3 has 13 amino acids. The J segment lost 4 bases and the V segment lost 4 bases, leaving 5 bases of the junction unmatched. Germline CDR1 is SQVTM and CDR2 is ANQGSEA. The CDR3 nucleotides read TGCAGCGTTGTGGGAACAGGGGGCACTGAAGCTTTCTTT. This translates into CSVVGTGGTEAFF.

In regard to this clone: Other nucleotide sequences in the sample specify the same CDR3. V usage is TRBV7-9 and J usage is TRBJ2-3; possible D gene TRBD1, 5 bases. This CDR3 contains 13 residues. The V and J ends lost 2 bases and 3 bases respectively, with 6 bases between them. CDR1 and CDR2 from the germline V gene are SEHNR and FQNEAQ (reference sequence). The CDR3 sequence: CASSLSGTDTQYF. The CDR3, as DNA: TGTGCCAGCAGCTTATCAGGGACAGATACGCAGTATTTT.

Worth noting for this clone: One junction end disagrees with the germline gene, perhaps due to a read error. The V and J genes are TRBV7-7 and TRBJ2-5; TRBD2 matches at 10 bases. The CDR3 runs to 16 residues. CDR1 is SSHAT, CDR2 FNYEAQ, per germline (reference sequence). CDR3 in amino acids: CASSLALLAGQETQYF. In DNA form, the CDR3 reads TGTGCTAGCAGCTTAGCTTTACTAGCGGGGCAAGAGACCCAGTACTTC.

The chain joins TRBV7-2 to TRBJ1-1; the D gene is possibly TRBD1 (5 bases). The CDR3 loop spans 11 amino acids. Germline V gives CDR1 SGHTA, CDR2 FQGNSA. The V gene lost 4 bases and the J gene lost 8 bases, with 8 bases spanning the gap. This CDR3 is CASSSGGEAFF. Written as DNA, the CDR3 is TGTGCCAGCAGCTCCGGGGGGGAAGCTTTCTTT.

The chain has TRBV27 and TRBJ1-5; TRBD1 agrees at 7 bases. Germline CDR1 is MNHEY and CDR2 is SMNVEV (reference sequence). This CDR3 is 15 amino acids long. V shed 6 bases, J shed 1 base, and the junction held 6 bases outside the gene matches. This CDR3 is CASRSGGVSNQPQHF. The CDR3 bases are TGTGCCAGCAGGTCAGGGGGGGTGAGCAATCAGCCCCAGCATTTT.

The CDR3 DNA reads as TGCGCCAGCAGCTGGGGGGACAGGGACACCGGGGAGCTGTTTTTT. Its protein product is CASSWGDRDTGELFF. The chain links TRBV5-1 to TRBJ2-2; 9 bases agree with TRBD1. Germline CDR1 reads SGHRS; CDR2 reads YFSETQ. V lost 3 bases and J lost 3; bases outside the gene matches: 3. CDR3 size: 15 residues. The full variable domain, in which reference TRBV5-1 and TRBJ2-2 provide the parts outside the CDR3, is KAGVTQTPRYLIKTRGQQVTLSCSPISGHRSVSWYQQTPGQGLQFLFEYFSETQRNKGNFPGRFSGRQFSNSRSEMNVSTLELGDSALYLCASSWGDRDTGELFFGEGSRLTVL.

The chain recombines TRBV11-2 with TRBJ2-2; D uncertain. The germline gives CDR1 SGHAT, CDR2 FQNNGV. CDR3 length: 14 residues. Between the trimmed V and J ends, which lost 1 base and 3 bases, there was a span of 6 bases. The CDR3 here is CASSLVVDTGELFF. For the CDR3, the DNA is TGTGCCAGCAGCTTAGTGGTGGACACCGGGGAGCTGTTTTTT. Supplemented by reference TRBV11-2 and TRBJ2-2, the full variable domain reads EAGVAQSPRYKIIEKRQSVAFWCNPISGHATLYWYQQILGQGPKLLIQFQNNGVVDDSQLPKDRFSAERLKGVDSTLKIQPAKLEDSAVYLCASSLVVDTGELFFGEGSRLTVL.

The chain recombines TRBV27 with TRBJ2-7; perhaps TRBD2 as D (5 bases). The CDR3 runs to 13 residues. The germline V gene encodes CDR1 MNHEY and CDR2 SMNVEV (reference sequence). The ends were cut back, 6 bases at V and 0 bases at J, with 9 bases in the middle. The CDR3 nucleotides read TGTGCCAGCAGCCGAACTAGCTCCTACGAGCAGTACTTC. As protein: CASSRTSSYEQYF.

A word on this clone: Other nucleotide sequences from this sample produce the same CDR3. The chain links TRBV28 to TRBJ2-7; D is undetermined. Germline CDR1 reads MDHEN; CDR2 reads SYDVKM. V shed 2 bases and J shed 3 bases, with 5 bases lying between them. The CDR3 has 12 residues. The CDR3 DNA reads TGTGCCAGCAGTTTAGGTATCTACGAGCAGTACTTC. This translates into CASSLGIYEQYF.

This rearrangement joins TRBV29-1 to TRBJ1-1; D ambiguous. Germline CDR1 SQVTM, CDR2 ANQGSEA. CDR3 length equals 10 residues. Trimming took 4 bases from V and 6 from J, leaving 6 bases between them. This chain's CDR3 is CSVGGAEAFF. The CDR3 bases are TGCAGCGTTGGAGGAGCTGAAGCTTTCTTT.

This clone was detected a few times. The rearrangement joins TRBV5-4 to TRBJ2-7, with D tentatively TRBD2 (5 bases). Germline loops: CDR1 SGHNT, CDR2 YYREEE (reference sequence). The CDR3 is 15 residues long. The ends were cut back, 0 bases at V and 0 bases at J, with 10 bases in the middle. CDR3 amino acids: CASSLELGSSYEQYF. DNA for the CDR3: TGTGCCAGCAGCTTGGAACTAGGGAGCTCCTACGAGCAGTACTTC. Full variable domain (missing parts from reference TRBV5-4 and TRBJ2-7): ETGVTQSPTHLIKTRGQQVTLRCSSQSGHNTVSWYQQALGQGPQFIFQYYREEENGRGNFPPRFSGLQFPNYSSELNVNALELDDSALYLCASSLELGSSYEQYFGPGTRLTVT.

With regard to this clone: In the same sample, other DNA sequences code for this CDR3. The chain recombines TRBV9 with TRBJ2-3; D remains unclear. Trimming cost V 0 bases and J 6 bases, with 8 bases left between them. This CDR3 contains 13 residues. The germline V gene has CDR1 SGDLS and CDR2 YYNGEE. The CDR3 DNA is TGTGCCAGCAGCGTAGATCCCACGGATACGCAGTATTTT. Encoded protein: CASSVDPTDTQYF. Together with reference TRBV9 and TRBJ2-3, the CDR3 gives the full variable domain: DSGVTQTPKHLITATGQRVTLRCSPRSGDLSVYWYQQSLDQGLQFLIQYYNGEERAKGNILERFSAQQFPDLHSELNLSSLELGDSALYFCASSVDPTDTQYFGPGTRLTVL.

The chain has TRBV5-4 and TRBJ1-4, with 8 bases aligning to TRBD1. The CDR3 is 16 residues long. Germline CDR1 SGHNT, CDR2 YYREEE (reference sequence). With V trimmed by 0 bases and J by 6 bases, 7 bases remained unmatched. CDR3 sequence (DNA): TGTGCCAGCAGCTTGGCTAAGGACAGGGCGGATGAAAAACTGTTTTTT. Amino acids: CASSLAKDRADEKLFF. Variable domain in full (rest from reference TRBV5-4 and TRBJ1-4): ETGVTQSPTHLIKTRGQQVTLRCSSQSGHNTVSWYQQALGQGPQFIFQYYREEENGRGNFPPRFSGLQFPNYSSELNVNALELDDSALYLCASSLAKDRADEKLFFGSGTQLSVL.